A single sample is the source of the 25 T cell receptor beta chains below, sequenced in a study of preoperative IRX-2 immunotherapy in early breast cancer. The method was immunoSEQ multiplex PCR; TCRdb's version includes in-frame clones alone and lacks a portion of them. The profile covers more than 30,000 clones, with just under 90% appearing a single time and around 1.6% taken by the ten largest. Treatment reported: preoperative locoregional IRX-2 cytokine immunotherapy. The material was tumor tissue, obtained after IRX-2 immunotherapy. The origin of the receptors is a human donor with breast cancer.

The rearrangement uses TRBV15 and TRBJ1-2; TRBD1 is a possible D gene (5 bases). The CDR3 spans 16 residues. V dropped 1 base and J dropped 2 bases, with 14 bases sitting between them. Germline V CDR1 and CDR2: LNHNV, YYDKDF (reference sequence). In DNA form, the CDR3 reads TGTGCCACCAGCAGAGTTGGGGACTACCACAACTATGGCTACACCTTC. Translated: CATSRVGDYHNYGYTF.

The rearrangement links TRBV7-4 to TRBJ1-1; TRBD1 matches 8 bases. This CDR3 has 14 residues. Germline loops: CDR1 SGHVT, CDR2 SQSDAQ. V trimming: 5 bases; J trimming: 5 bases; junction bases outside the gene matches: 7. The CDR3, as DNA: TGTGCCAGCAGCCGTCGACAGGGGCGGACTGAAGCTTTCTTT. Translation: CASSRRQGRTEAFF. Looking up the rest from reference TRBV7-4 and TRBJ1-1 gives the full variable domain: GAGVSQSPRYKVAKRGRDVALRCDSISGHVTLYWYRQTLGQGSEVLTYSQSDAQRDKSGRPSGRFSAERPERSVSTLKIQRTEQGDSAVYLCASSRRQGRTEAFFGQGTRLTVV.

The chain is built from TRBV19 and TRBJ2-5; D not certain. The germline V and J ends were trimmed by 6 bases and 6 bases, with 26 bases remaining between them. This CDR3 is 17 amino acids long. Germline CDR1 reads LNHDA; CDR2 reads SQIVND (reference sequence). The CDR3 here is CASSITLTPMDVKTQYF. CDR3 nucleotide sequence: TGTGCCAGTAGCATCACGCTCACACCCATGGACGTGAAGACCCAGTACTTC. Full variable domain (missing parts from reference TRBV19 and TRBJ2-5): DGGITQSPKYLFRKEGQNVTLSCEQNLNHDAMYWYRQDPGQGLRLIYYSQIVNDFQKGDIAEGYSVSREKKESFPLTVTSAQKNPTAFYLCASSITLTPMDVKTQYFGPGTRLLVL.

V usage is TRBV5-1 and J usage is TRBJ2-1, with 8 bases fitting TRBD2. The CDR3 length is 16 residues. Germline trimming cut 3 bases from V and 7 bases from J; bases unmatched to any gene: 12. Per germline, CDR1 SGHRS and CDR2 YFSETQ. The CDR3 region is CASSWKLAGIGNEQFF. CDR3 DNA sequence: TGCGCCAGCAGCTGGAAGCTAGCGGGTATTGGAAATGAGCAGTTCTTC.

This clone was detected once. The V gene is TRBV11-3, the J gene TRBJ1-2; D is uncertain. V lost 2 bases to trimming and J lost 6 bases, with 19 bases between them. The CDR3 is made up of 16 amino acids. Germline values: CDR1 SGHNT, CDR2 YENEEA. The CDR3 loop reads CASSLRDPGNGNGYTF. CDR3 DNA: TGTGCCAGCAGCTTAAGAGATCCCGGGAACGGAAATGGCTACACCTTC.

V usage is TRBV7-6 and J usage is TRBJ2-7; no firm D call. From germline, CDR1 is SGHVS and CDR2 FNYEAQ. V was clipped by 5 bases and J by 2 bases, with 16 bases between them. The CDR3 is 15 residues long. The chain's CDR3 is CASSLSDSPTYEQYF. DNA of the CDR3: TGTGCCAGCAGCCTCTCTGACTCCCCCACCTACGAGCAGTACTTC.

V gene TRBV18 combines with J gene TRBJ1-5, with D perhaps matching TRBD1 (6 bases). Per germline, CDR1 KGHSH and CDR2 LQKENI. The CDR3 runs to 16 residues. V was clipped by 3 bases and J by 0 bases, with 12 bases between them. The CDR3 reads CASSPSRTDSNQPQHF. As DNA, the CDR3 is TGTGCCAGCTCACCTTCCAGGACAGATAGCAATCAGCCCCAGCATTTT.

The genes are TRBV15 and TRBJ2-4; D tentatively reads TRBD1 or TRBD2 (5 bases each). The germline CDR1 and CDR2 sequences are LNHNV and YYDKDF (reference sequence). The CDR3 contains 17 residues. Trimming removed 0 bases at V and 0 bases at J, with 12 bases between. The CDR3 here is CATSRDLGVLAKNIQYF. In nucleotides, the CDR3 is TGTGCCACCAGCAGAGATTTGGGGGTTCTAGCCAAAAACATTCAGTACTTC.

V usage is TRBV5-1 and J usage is TRBJ1-1, with D maybe TRBD1 (6 bases). There are 15 residues in the CDR3. Trimming took off 0 bases at V and 1 base at J, with 10 bases between the two ends. Germline CDR1 is SGHRS and CDR2 is YFSETQ. CDR3 DNA sequence: TGCGCCAGCAGCTTGGGTGGCAGGGGGAACACTGAAGCTTTCTTT. Translating gives CASSLGGRGNTEAFF.

Concerning this clone itself: At least one base is unread or ambiguous, so its residue appears as X. The chain has TRBV6-8 and TRBJ1-2; D may be TRBD1 (5 bases). V shed 2 bases and J shed 4 bases, with 8 bases lying between them. Germline CDR1 MNHGY, CDR2 SAAAGT. The CDR3 spans 13 residues. The CDR3 is CASSYQGXYGYTF. The CDR3 DNA reads TGTGCCAGCAGTTACCAGGGTAMCTATGGCTACACCTTC.

The rearrangement joins TRBV19 to TRBJ1-5; D is possibly TRBD1 (5 bases). CDR3 length: 13 residues. The V end was cut by 6 bases, the J end by 3 bases, with 9 bases between. The germline V gene encodes CDR1 LNHDA and CDR2 SQIVND (reference sequence). CDR3: CASSRQNNQPQHF. The CDR3, as DNA: TGTGCCAGTAGCCGACAGAACAATCAGCCCCAGCATTTT.

The gene calls are TRBV9 and TRBJ2-5; 10 positions match TRBD2. V trimming: 3 bases; J trimming: 2 bases; junction bases outside the gene matches: 7. Germline CDR1 and CDR2: SGDLS and YYNGEE. The CDR3 is 16 amino acids. The CDR3 sequence: CASSGPSGGHQETQYF. The DNA of the CDR3 is TGTGCCAGCAGCGGACCTAGCGGGGGCCATCAAGAGACCCAGTACTTC.

The chain joins TRBV6-8 to TRBJ2-3, with TRBD1 matching 8 bases. The V segment lost 6 bases and the J segment 4 bases; nucleotides outside the gene matches: 6. Germline V lookup: CDR1 MNHGY, CDR2 SAAAGT. CDR3 size: 14 residues. The CDR3 spells CASSRGQGADTQYF. In DNA form, the CDR3 reads TGTGCCAGCAGCCGAGGACAGGGAGCAGATACGCAGTATTTT.

This clone appeared once. This rearrangement joins TRBV11-3 to TRBJ2-7; 8 bases agree with TRBD1. The V gene end was trimmed by 2 bases and the J gene end by 0 bases; junction bases not matched to a gene: 3. The CDR3 has 15 residues. Germline CDR1 and CDR2: SGHNT and YENEEA. CDR3 DNA: TGTGCCAGCAGCTTATCCGGGACAGGCTCCTACGAGCAGTACTTC. Protein sequence: CASSLSGTGSYEQYF. Together with reference TRBV11-3 and TRBJ2-7, the CDR3 gives the full variable domain: EAGVVQSPRYKIIEKKQPVAFWCNPISGHNTLYWYLQNLGQGPELLIRYENEEAVDDSQLPKDRFSAERLKGVDSTLKIQPAELGDSAVYLCASSLSGTGSYEQYFGPGTRLTVT.

J is TRBJ2-3 and V is TRBV7-4, with 10 bases identical to TRBD2. Trimming cost V 5 bases and J 2 bases; bases outside gene matches: 4. Per germline, CDR1 SGHVT and CDR2 SQSDAQ. The CDR3 is made up of 15 amino acids. The CDR3 DNA is TGTGCCAGCAGCCCAGCGGGAGGGCCCACAGATACGCAGTATTTT. This codes for CASSPAGGPTDTQYF.

The chain has TRBV18 and TRBJ2-3; 12 nucleotides agree with TRBD2. With 2 bases clipped from V and 2 bases from J, the junction kept 2 bases outside the gene matches. Germline V gene lookup returns CDR1 KGHSH and CDR2 LQKENI. This CDR3 has 16 residues. CDR3 sequence reads: CASSPRLAGATDTQYF. The CDR3 coding sequence is TGTGCCAGCTCACCAAGACTAGCGGGGGCCACAGATACGCAGTATTTT.

This chain uses TRBV5-1 with TRBJ2-1, with 7 positions matching TRBD1. Germline CDR1 SGHRS, CDR2 YFSETQ. The CDR3 extends over 15 amino acids. V gave up 5 bases and J gave up 0 bases; unmatched junction bases: 5. The CDR3 region is CASSRTGSSYNEQFF. Here the CDR3 DNA reads TGCGCCAGCAGTCGGACAGGAAGCTCCTACAATGAGCAGTTCTTC. The complete variable domain, with remaining parts taken from reference TRBV5-1 and TRBJ2-1, reads KAGVTQTPRYLIKTRGQQVTLSCSPISGHRSVSWYQQTPGQGLQFLFEYFSETQRNKGNFPGRFSGRQFSNSRSEMNVSTLELGDSALYLCASSRTGSSYNEQFFGPGTRLTVL.

This chain uses TRBV18 with TRBJ1-6; D is possibly TRBD1 (5 bases). The germline V gene encodes CDR1 KGHSH and CDR2 LQKENI. This CDR3 spans 15 amino acids. V was clipped by 2 bases and J by 5 bases, with 10 bases between them. The CDR3: CASSPAGRNNSPLHF. The CDR3 DNA reads TGTGCCAGCTCACCAGCAGGGCGTAATAATTCACCCCTCCACTTT.

This chain links TRBV5-1 with TRBJ1-1; no definite D call. Between the trimmed V and J ends, which lost 0 bases and 5 bases, there was a span of 11 bases. The CDR3 has 14 residues. Germline V gene lookup returns CDR1 SGHRS and CDR2 YFSETQ. CDR3 nucleotides: TGCGCCAGCAGCTTGGTGGTTGCTGGGACTGAAGCTTTCTTT. This translates into CASSLVVAGTEAFF.

The chain recombines TRBV19 with TRBJ1-2, with D possibly being TRBD1 (6 bases). The germline V gene has CDR1 LNHDA and CDR2 SQIVND (reference sequence). Deletions cut 10 bases from V and 5 bases from J, with 20 bases between. This CDR3 comprises 14 residues. DNA of the CDR3: TGTGCCACCTCGTACGGAGGGGGACGGTATGGCTACACCTTC. Protein product: CATSYGGGRYGYTF.

The rearrangement joins TRBV9 to TRBJ2-6; D ambiguous. This CDR3 is built from 15 residues. Germline CDR1 reads SGDLS; CDR2 reads YYNGEE. The V end was cut by 5 bases, the J end by 1 base, with 10 bases between. CDR3 in DNA: TGTGCCAGCAGTGAAGGGCGTTCTGGGGCCAACGTCCTGACTTTC. Protein sequence: CASSEGRSGANVLTF.

This chain uses TRBV2 with TRBJ2-2; D not resolved. The germline V gene has CDR1 SNHLY and CDR2 FYNNEI. Trimming took off 5 bases at V and 2 bases at J, with 12 bases between the two ends. This CDR3 has 15 residues. CDR3: CASSPELYNTGELFF. CDR3 bases: TGTGCCAGCAGTCCGGAACTTTACAACACCGGGGAGCTGTTTTTT.

The rearrangement links TRBV6-8 to TRBJ2-7; D may be TRBD1 (5 bases). The germline CDR1 and CDR2 sequences are MNHGY and SAAAGT. This CDR3 contains 15 residues. V lost 6 bases, J lost 1 base, and 16 bases lay in between. The CDR3 spells CASSEGAGSSYEQYF. The CDR3, as DNA: TGTGCCAGCAGCGAAGGGGCAGGAAGTTCCTACGAGCAGTACTTC.

The chain has TRBV11-3 and TRBJ1-1; possibly TRBD1 for D (6 bases). CDR1 and CDR2 from the germline V gene are SGHNT and YENEEA. The CDR3 length is 14 residues. Trimming took 2 bases from V and 3 from J, leaving 10 bases between them. The CDR3 DNA follows: TGTGCCAGCAGCTTATACAGGGAGGACACTGAAGCTTTCTTT. This codes for CASSLYREDTEAFF.

V and J are TRBV1 and TRBJ1-6; the D call of TRBD1 is as the table states it, not checked on the DNA. TRBV1 corresponds to a pseudogene. The CDR3 consists of 16 residues. In DNA, the CDR3 is TGCGCCAGCAGCCCGGGACCGGGACAGGGCGGATCACCCCTCCACTTT. This gives the protein CASSPGPGQGGSPLHF.